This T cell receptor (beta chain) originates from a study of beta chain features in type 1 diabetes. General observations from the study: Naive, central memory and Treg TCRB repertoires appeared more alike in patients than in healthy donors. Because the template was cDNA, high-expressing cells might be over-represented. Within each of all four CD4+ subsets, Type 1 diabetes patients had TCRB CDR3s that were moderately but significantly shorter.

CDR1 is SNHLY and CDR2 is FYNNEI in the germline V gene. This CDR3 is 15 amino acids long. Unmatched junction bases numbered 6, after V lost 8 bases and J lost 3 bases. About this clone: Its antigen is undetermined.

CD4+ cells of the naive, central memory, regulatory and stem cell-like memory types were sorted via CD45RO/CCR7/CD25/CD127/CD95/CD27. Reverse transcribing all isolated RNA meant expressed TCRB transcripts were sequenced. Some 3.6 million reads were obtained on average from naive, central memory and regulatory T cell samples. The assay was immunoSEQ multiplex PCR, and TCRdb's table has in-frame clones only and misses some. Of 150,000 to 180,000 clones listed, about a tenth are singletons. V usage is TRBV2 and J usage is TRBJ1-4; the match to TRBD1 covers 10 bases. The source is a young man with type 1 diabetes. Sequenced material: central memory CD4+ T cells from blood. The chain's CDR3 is CASRRDRGANEKLFF. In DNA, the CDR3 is TGTGCCAGCCGCCGGGACAGGGGTGCTAATGAAAAACTGTTTTTT.